These 21 T cell receptor beta chains originate from one sample sequenced in a study of cytomegalovirus exposure and HLA in healthy donors. This table comes from immunoSEQ multiplex PCR, and its TCRdb copy is limited to in-frame clones, with some not included. This sample yields about 240,000 clones, of which approximately 84% are seen a single time; 0.95% to 1.5% belongs to the top ten. Source material: PBMCs. The receptor source for this set is a woman between 25 and 40 years old in good health and CMV-seropositive.

V gene TRBV30 combines with J gene TRBJ1-2; no reliable D call. Germline V gene lookup returns CDR1 GTSNPN and CDR2 SVGIG (reference sequence). V gave up 4 bases and J gave up 3 bases, with 9 bases separating them. The CDR3 runs 12 residues. CDR3 amino acids: CAWTGEHYGYTF. As DNA, the CDR3 is TGTGCCTGGACCGGGGAGCACTATGGCTACACCTTC.

This CDR3 reads CASRLTGTYEQYF. The CDR3 DNA is TGTGCCAGCAGACTTACAGGAACCTACGAGCAGTACTTC. The chain recombines TRBV6-1 with TRBJ2-7; D possibly corresponds to TRBD1 (5 bases). The CDR3 length is 13 residues. Germline V gene data show CDR1 as MNHNS and CDR2 as SASEGT. V dropped 6 bases and J dropped 2 bases, with 11 bases sitting between them.

The chain carries TRBV7-6 and TRBJ1-5; TRBD1 aligns across 9 bases. This CDR3 has 16 amino acids. The V gene end was trimmed by 1 base and the J gene end by 3 bases; junction bases not matched to a gene: 4. Germline values: CDR1 SGHVS, CDR2 FNYEAQ. CDR3 residues: CASSLGGTGYNQPQHF. For the CDR3, the DNA is TGTGCCAGCAGCTTAGGAGGGACAGGGTACAATCAGCCCCAGCATTTT.

This clone has only one observation. The V gene is TRBV2, the J gene TRBJ2-3, with TRBD2 matching over 8 bases. V was pared by 5 bases and J by 4 bases, with 8 bases of the junction left unmatched. CDR3 length: 15 amino acids. Germline V gives CDR1 SNHLY, CDR2 FYNNEI. The CDR3 sequence is CASSPEREYADTQYF. The CDR3 bases are TGTGCCAGCAGTCCGGAGCGGGAGTATGCAGATACGCAGTATTTT. The complete variable domain, with remaining parts taken from reference TRBV2 and TRBJ2-3, reads EPEVTQTPSHQVTQMGQEVILRCVPISNHLYFYWYRQILGQKVEFLVSFYNNEISEKSEIFDDQFSVERPDGSNFTLKIRSTKLEDSAMYFCASSPEREYADTQYFGPGTRLTVL.

DNA of the CDR3: TGTGCCAGCACCTTGACAGAGATGAACACTGAAGCTTTCTTT. It codes for CASTLTEMNTEAFF. The genes are TRBV25-1 and TRBJ1-1; D perhaps matches TRBD1 (5 bases). From germline, CDR1 is MGHDK and CDR2 SYGVNS. Trimming stripped 7 bases from V and 0 bases from J, with 12 bases between. The CDR3 contains 14 residues.

V usage is TRBV2 and J usage is TRBJ1-4; 9 positions match TRBD1. The CDR3 runs to 15 residues. Germline V lookup: CDR1 SNHLY, CDR2 FYNNEI. The V segment lost 5 bases and the J segment 8 bases; nucleotides outside the gene matches: 9. Written as DNA, the CDR3 is TGTGCCAGCAGTCAAAACAGGGGGCGAGGGGAAAAACTGTTTTTT. Protein sequence: CASSQNRGRGEKLFF. Looking up the rest from reference TRBV2 and TRBJ1-4 gives the full variable domain: EPEVTQTPSHQVTQMGQEVILRCVPISNHLYFYWYRQILGQKVEFLVSFYNNEISEKSEIFDDQFSVERPDGSNFTLKIRSTKLEDSAMYFCASSQNRGRGEKLFFGSGTQLSVL.

The sample holds one count of this clone. The CDR3 loop is CALENHGLAGSYEQYF. The DNA for the CDR3 is TGTGCCTTAGAAAACCATGGACTAGCGGGTAGCTACGAGCAGTACTTC. The chain has TRBV30 and TRBJ2-7, with 11 bases matching TRBD2. V was clipped by 7 bases and J by 3 bases; unmatched bases: 14. This CDR3 spans 16 amino acids. CDR1 GTSNPN and CDR2 SVGIG come from the germline V gene (reference sequence).

The chain joins TRBV14 to TRBJ2-7, with 9 bases aligning to TRBD1. CDR3 length: 15 residues. The V segment lost 1 base and the J segment 1 base; nucleotides outside the gene matches: 2. Germline V gene sequence: CDR1 SGHDN, CDR2 FVKESK. The CDR3 reads CASSQVGQGSYEQYF. DNA of the CDR3: TGTGCCAGCAGCCAAGTGGGACAGGGATCCTACGAGCAGTACTTC.

The CDR3 loop is CASSPGLAGSPVNEQFF. CDR3 coding DNA: TGTGCCAGCTCACCGGGACTAGCGGGAAGCCCCGTCAATGAGCAGTTCTTC. This chain uses TRBV18 with TRBJ2-1, with TRBD2 matching 13 bases. Germline V gene lookup returns CDR1 KGHSH and CDR2 LQKENI. With V trimmed by 3 bases and J by 6 bases, 8 bases remained unmatched. The CDR3 runs 17 residues.

The chain is built from TRBV29-1 and TRBJ2-3; 14 bases agree with TRBD2. The junction had 7 bases not matched to a gene; V was cut back by 6 bases and J by 5 bases. CDR3 length: 15 residues. The germline V gene encodes CDR1 SQVTM and CDR2 ANQGSEA. The CDR3 reads CSVSGLAGAGDTQYF. The CDR3 bases are TGCAGCGTCTCGGGACTAGCGGGAGCAGGAGATACGCAGTATTTT.

This clone was seen only once. The chain is built from TRBV28 and TRBJ1-2; 12 bases map to TRBD1. The V and J ends lost 3 bases and 12 bases, in that order; junction bases with no gene match: 8. Germline assignment: CDR1 MDHEN and CDR2 SYDVKM. CDR3 size: 14 residues. The CDR3 bases are TGTGCCAGCAGTTTCGGGACAGGGGGCTTTCGGGACACCTTC. It is translated as CASSFGTGGFRDTF.

This clone appeared a few times. The chain couples TRBV20-1 to TRBJ1-2; D remains ambiguous. Per germline, CDR1 DFQATT and CDR2 SNEGSKA (reference sequence). The CDR3 runs to 11 residues. The V end was cut by 1 base, the J end by 8 bases, with 8 bases between. CDR3 region: CSARVRRGYTF. Written as DNA, the CDR3 is TGCAGTGCTAGAGTTAGGAGAGGCTACACCTTC.

The chain is built from TRBV5-1 and TRBJ2-1; maybe TRBD2 (5 bases). Germline CDR1 reads SGHRS; CDR2 reads YFSETQ. The CDR3 runs 14 residues. V dropped 1 base and J dropped 5 bases, with 10 bases sitting between them. CDR3 in amino acids: CASSLRDPDNEQFF. The CDR3 DNA follows: TGCGCCAGCAGCTTGCGGGATCCGGACAATGAGCAGTTCTTC. Filled out from reference TRBV5-1 and TRBJ2-1, the complete variable domain reads KAGVTQTPRYLIKTRGQQVTLSCSPISGHRSVSWYQQTPGQGLQFLFEYFSETQRNKGNFPGRFSGRQFSNSRSEMNVSTLELGDSALYLCASSLRDPDNEQFFGPGTRLTVL.

This clone has only a few counts. This chain uses TRBV29-1 with TRBJ1-1, with 8 positions matching TRBD1. From germline, CDR1 is SQVTM and CDR2 ANQGSEA. The CDR3 length is 12 residues. The V and J ends lost 4 bases and 6 bases, in that order; junction bases with no gene match: 4. The chain's CDR3 is CSVGPGGPEAFF. The CDR3 DNA sequence: TGCAGCGTTGGCCCAGGGGGCCCTGAAGCTTTCTTT.

This chain connects TRBV11-2 to TRBJ2-7; 9 positions agree with TRBD2. CDR3 size: 17 residues. Germline CDR1 SGHAT, CDR2 FQNNGV. V lost 4 bases to trimming and J lost 2 bases; unmatched junction nucleotides: 12. CDR3 loop: CASSSLLAGGRPYEQYF. CDR3 sequence (DNA): TGTGCCAGCAGCTCTCTCCTGGCGGGAGGGCGACCCTACGAGCAGTACTTC.

This clone was seen only once. The genes are TRBV28 and TRBJ1-1; no definite D call. The CDR3 runs 13 residues. CDR1 is MDHEN, CDR2 SYDVKM, per germline. Trimming took 5 bases from V and 3 from J, leaving 10 bases between them. CDR3 protein: CASSVNMYTEAFF. The CDR3 DNA reads as TGTGCCAGCAGTGTTAACATGTACACTGAAGCTTTCTTT. The whole variable domain, filled in from reference TRBV28 and TRBJ1-1, reads DVKVTQSSRYLVKRTGEKVFLECVQDMDHENMFWYRQDPGLGLRLIYFSYDVKMKEKGDIPEGYSVSREKKERFSLILESASTNQTSMYLCASSVNMYTEAFFGQGTRLTVV.

The chain uses TRBV7-3 and TRBJ2-2; 8 nucleotides agree with TRBD2. V gave up 2 bases and J gave up 0 bases; unmatched junction bases: 2. CDR1 and CDR2 (germline): SGHTA, FQGTGA. The CDR3 runs 16 residues. The CDR3 nucleotides read TGTGCCAGCAGCTTACCGGGAGGGCCGAACACCGGGGAGCTGTTTTTT. It specifies CASSLPGGPNTGELFF.

This rearrangement joins TRBV5-1 to TRBJ2-2; 8 bases line up with TRBD1. The CDR3 spans 17 residues. Germline-derived CDR1 and CDR2 are SGHRS and YFSETQ. The V segment lost 5 bases and the J segment 7 bases; nucleotides outside the gene matches: 16. CDR3 in amino acids: CASSPISGTGSGGELFF. DNA for the CDR3: TGCGCCAGCAGTCCAATTTCTGGGACAGGCAGTGGCGGGGAGCTGTTTTTT.

This rearrangement joins TRBV15 to TRBJ2-1; 8 bases map to TRBD2. This CDR3 spans 17 amino acids. Germline V lookup: CDR1 LNHNV, CDR2 YYDKDF (reference sequence). V trimming: 5 bases; J trimming: 5 bases; junction bases outside the gene matches: 14. The CDR3 region is CATSSRWLASGHNEQFF. The DNA of the CDR3 is TGTGCCACCAGCTCCCGCTGGTTGGCTAGCGGGCACAATGAGCAGTTCTTC.

This clone was detected only a few times. V usage is TRBV2 and J usage is TRBJ2-7; a weak D match, TRBD1 (6 bases). This CDR3 is built from 13 residues. Germline assignment: CDR1 SNHLY and CDR2 FYNNEI. V was clipped by 6 bases and J by 2 bases, with 11 bases between them. The CDR3 coding sequence is TGTGCCAGCAGCTCAGGGGATCCCTACGAGCAGTACTTC. Translated, it gives CASSSGDPYEQYF.

The J gene is TRBJ1-1, the V gene TRBV6-4; D is possibly TRBD1 (5 bases). Trimming removed 3 bases at V and 11 bases at J, with 16 bases between. Germline assignment: CDR1 MRHNA and CDR2 SNTAGT. The CDR3 length is 13 residues. CDR3 bases: TGTGCCAGCAGTGAGGCAGGGCGCTCGGTGGCTTTCTTT. Amino acids: CASSEAGRSVAFF.